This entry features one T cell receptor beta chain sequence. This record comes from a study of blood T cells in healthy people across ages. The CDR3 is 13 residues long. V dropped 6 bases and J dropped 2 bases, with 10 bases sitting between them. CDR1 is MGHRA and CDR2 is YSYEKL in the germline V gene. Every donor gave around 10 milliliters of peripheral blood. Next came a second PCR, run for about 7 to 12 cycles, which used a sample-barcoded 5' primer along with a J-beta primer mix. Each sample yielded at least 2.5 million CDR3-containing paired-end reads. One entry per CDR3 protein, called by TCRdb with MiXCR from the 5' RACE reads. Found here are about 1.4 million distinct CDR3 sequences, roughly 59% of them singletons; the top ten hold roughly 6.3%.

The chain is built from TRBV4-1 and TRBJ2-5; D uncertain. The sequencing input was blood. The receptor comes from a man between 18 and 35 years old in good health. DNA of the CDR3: TGCGCCAGCAGTGCAGAACCGCAAGAGACCCAGTACTTC. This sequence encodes CASSAEPQETQYF.